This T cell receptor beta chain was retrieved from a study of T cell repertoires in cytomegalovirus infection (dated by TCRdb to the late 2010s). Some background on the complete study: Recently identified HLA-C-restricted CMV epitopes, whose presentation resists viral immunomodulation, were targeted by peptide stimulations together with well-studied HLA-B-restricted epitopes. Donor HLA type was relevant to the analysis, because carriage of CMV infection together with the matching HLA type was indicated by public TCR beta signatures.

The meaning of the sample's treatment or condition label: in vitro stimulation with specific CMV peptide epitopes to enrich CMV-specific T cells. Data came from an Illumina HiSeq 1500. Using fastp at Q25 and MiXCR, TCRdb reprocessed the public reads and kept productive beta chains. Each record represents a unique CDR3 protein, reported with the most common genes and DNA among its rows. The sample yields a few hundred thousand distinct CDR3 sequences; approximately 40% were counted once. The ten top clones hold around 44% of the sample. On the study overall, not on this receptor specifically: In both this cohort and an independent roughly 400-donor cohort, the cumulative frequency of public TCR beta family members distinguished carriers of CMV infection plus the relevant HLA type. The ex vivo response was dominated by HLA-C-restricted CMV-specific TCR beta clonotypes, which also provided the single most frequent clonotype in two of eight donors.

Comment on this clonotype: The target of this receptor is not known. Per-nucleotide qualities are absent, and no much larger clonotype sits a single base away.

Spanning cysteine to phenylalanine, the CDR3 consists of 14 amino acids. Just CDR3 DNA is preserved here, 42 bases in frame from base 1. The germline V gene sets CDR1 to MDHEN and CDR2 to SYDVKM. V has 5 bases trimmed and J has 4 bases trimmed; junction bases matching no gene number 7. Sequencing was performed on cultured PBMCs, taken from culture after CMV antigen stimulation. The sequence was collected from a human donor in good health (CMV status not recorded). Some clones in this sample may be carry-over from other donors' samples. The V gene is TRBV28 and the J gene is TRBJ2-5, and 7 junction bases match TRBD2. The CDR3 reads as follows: CASSLQPGGETQYF. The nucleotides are TGTGCCAGCAGTCTTCAGCCGGGAGGAGAGACCCAGTACTTC.